The 17 T cell receptor beta chains below come from one sample, sequenced in a study of memory CD4+ T cells and cytomegalovirus serostatus (dated by TCRdb to the late 2010s). Library generation was performed with the immunoSEQ multiplex PCR assay. Held by TCRdb, this immuneACCESS table contains in-frame sequences only and omits some clones. Under half of the omission traces to an unresolved V gene where checked; the cause of the rest is unknown. A total of about 59,000 clones appear in this sample, around 80% of them only once. The ten largest clonotypes hold more than 1% of the sample. A FACSAria II was used to sort memory CD4+ T cells, defined as single viable CD3+CD4+CD8-CD45RO+ cells. The sequencing input was memory CD4+ T cells from blood. The source is an adult in good health and CMV-seronegative.

In its sample, this clone was seen a few times. The rearrangement uses TRBV18 and TRBJ2-6, with 7 bases matching TRBD1. Germline assignment: CDR1 KGHSH and CDR2 LQKENI. The V and J ends lost 3 bases and 0 bases, in that order; junction bases with no gene match: 8. The CDR3 covers 18 residues. The CDR3 DNA is TGTGCCAGCTCACCGAGGGACAGTTCGAACTCTGGGGCCAACGTCCTGACTTTC. Its translation: CASSPRDSSNSGANVLTF.

In DNA, the CDR3 is TGTGCCAGCAGCGTAGTAGCCCTTGGGACAGGAAACACAGATACGCAGTATTTT. Its protein product is CASSVVALGTGNTDTQYF. This chain uses TRBV9 with TRBJ2-3, with 8 bases that match TRBD1. This CDR3 contains 18 residues. The germline V gene has CDR1 SGDLS and CDR2 YYNGEE. V shed 0 bases and J 2 bases; nucleotides not matched to a gene: 11.

This chain joins TRBV27 and TRBJ2-2, with TRBD1 matching over 10 bases. After removal of 6 bases from V and 4 bases from J, the junction contained 2 bases not matched to a gene. CDR1 and CDR2 from the germline V gene are MNHEY and SMNVEV (reference sequence). This CDR3 contains 14 residues. As DNA, the CDR3 is TGTGCCAGCAGGGGGACAGGGGCCACCGGGGAGCTGTTTTTT. Translating it yields CASRGTGATGELFF.

The genes are TRBV5-4 and TRBJ2-7; D call uncertain. V was pared by 10 bases and J by 12 bases, with 17 bases between. Germline CDR1 and CDR2: SGHNT and YYREEE (reference sequence). This CDR3 contains 10 residues. This CDR3 is CAEQGPPAYF. CDR3 in DNA: TGTGCCGAACAAGGGCCTCCGGCGTACTTC.

The V gene is TRBV5-1, the J gene TRBJ2-5; 9 bases agree with TRBD2. The CDR3 length is 15 residues. The V gene's germline CDR1 is SGHRS and CDR2 YFSETQ. J gave up 2 bases and V 7 bases, and 9 bases lay outside the gene matches. CDR3 region: CASSVGAGGQETQYF. CDR3 nucleotides: TGCGCCAGCTCCGTAGGAGCGGGAGGACAAGAGACCCAGTACTTC.

V and J are TRBV4-1 and TRBJ2-2; D is undetermined. Germline-derived CDR1 and CDR2 are MGHRA and YSYEKL. V was trimmed by 2 bases and J by 2 bases, leaving 12 bases between them. The CDR3 runs to 16 residues. The CDR3 region has the DNA TGCGCCAGCAGCCAAAAAAGCACAGACAACACCGGGGAGCTGTTTTTT. Its protein is CASSQKSTDNTGELFF.

This clone has only one observation. For the CDR3, the DNA is TGCGCCAGCAGCTTGGGGACAAACTATGGCTACACCTTC. Translation: CASSLGTNYGYTF. V and J are TRBV5-1 and TRBJ1-2, with a weak D call TRBD1 (5 bases). V was cut by 0 bases and J by 2 bases, with 5 bases left in between. This CDR3 region has 13 residues. CDR1 is SGHRS, CDR2 YFSETQ, per germline. The full variable domain, rest sourced from reference TRBV5-1 and TRBJ1-2, is KAGVTQTPRYLIKTRGQQVTLSCSPISGHRSVSWYQQTPGQGLQFLFEYFSETQRNKGNFPGRFSGRQFSNSRSEMNVSTLELGDSALYLCASSLGTNYGYTFGSGTRLTVV.

The chain uses TRBV10-2 and TRBJ2-7; D is unclear. The V end lost 0 bases, the J end lost 1 base, and 1 base lay between the germline ends. Germline V gene sequence: CDR1 WSHSY, CDR2 SAAADI. The CDR3 has 12 amino acids. The CDR3 DNA reads TGCGCCAGCAGTGAGTCGTCCTACGAGCAGTACTTC. Translated, it gives CASSESSYEQYF.

V gene TRBV18 combines with J gene TRBJ1-1; D is unresolved. V was cut by 2 bases and J by 0 bases, with 16 bases left in between. There are 17 residues in the CDR3. Germline V CDR1 and CDR2: KGHSH, LQKENI. CDR3: CASSPMAQPQMNTEAFF. CDR3 sequence (DNA): TGTGCCAGCTCACCAATGGCTCAGCCACAAATGAACACTGAAGCTTTCTTT.

The rearrangement links TRBV7-6 to TRBJ1-1; D is ambiguous. V was clipped by 4 bases and J by 1 base, with 10 bases between them. This CDR3 is 14 amino acids long. Per germline, CDR1 SGHVS and CDR2 FNYEAQ. The CDR3 protein is CASSSFGENTEAFF. The CDR3 bases are TGTGCCAGCAGCTCCTTCGGAGAGAACACTGAAGCTTTCTTT.

This clone was seen just once. The chain carries TRBV7-2 and TRBJ2-7, with 10 bases that match TRBD2. The CDR3 is 15 amino acids. CDR1 is SGHTA, CDR2 FQGNSA, per germline. Trimming took 2 bases from V and 6 from J; bases not matched to a gene: 7. The CDR3 reads CASSLRLAGVSEQYF. DNA of the CDR3: TGTGCCAGCAGCTTAAGGCTAGCGGGAGTCTCCGAGCAGTACTTC.

V and J are TRBV19 and TRBJ1-1; TRBD1 is a possible D gene (6 bases). Between the trimmed V and J ends, which lost 7 bases and 3 bases, there was a span of 21 bases. The CDR3 runs to 16 residues. The germline gives CDR1 LNHDA, CDR2 SQIVND (reference sequence). For the CDR3, the DNA is TGTGCCAGTAACCCCCTCTTGGAACAGGGTGACACTGAAGCTTTCTTT. It codes for CASNPLLEQGDTEAFF.

This chain joins TRBV6-1 and TRBJ2-1, with D maybe TRBD1 (8 bases). This CDR3 is built from 17 residues. The ends were cut back, 4 bases at V and 4 bases at J, with 20 bases in the middle. CDR1 and CDR2 (germline): MNHNS, SASEGT. For the CDR3, the DNA is TGTGCCAGCAGTGGAAGCCGGCACAGGGGGGGATACAATGAGCAGTTCTTC. Protein sequence: CASSGSRHRGGYNEQFF.

The V gene is TRBV25-1, the J gene TRBJ2-5, with 12 positions matching TRBD2. With V trimmed by 10 bases and J by 0 bases, 12 bases remained unmatched. The CDR3 is 17 amino acids. CDR1 is MGHDK, CDR2 SYGVNS, per germline. The chain's CDR3 is CAIGGNLAGGYQETQYF. CDR3 DNA sequence: TGTGCCATCGGGGGTAATCTAGCGGGAGGGTACCAAGAGACCCAGTACTTC. The complete variable domain, with remaining parts taken from reference TRBV25-1 and TRBJ2-5, reads EADIYQTPRYLVIGTGKKITLECSQTMGHDKMYWYQQDPGMELHLIHYSYGVNSTEKGDLSSESTVSRIRTEHFPLTLESARPSHTSQYLCAIGGNLAGGYQETQYFGPGTRLLVL.

The V gene is TRBV5-1, the J gene TRBJ2-7; TRBD1 agrees at 10 bases. The CDR3 sequence is 15 residues long. Germline CDR1 reads SGHRS; CDR2 reads YFSETQ. V gave up 5 bases and J gave up 1 base; unmatched junction bases: 6. In DNA, the CDR3 is TGCGCCAGCAGAGAAGGGACAGGGGAATCCTACGAGCAGTACTTC. This encodes CASREGTGESYEQYF. Variable domain in full (rest from reference TRBV5-1 and TRBJ2-7): KAGVTQTPRYLIKTRGQQVTLSCSPISGHRSVSWYQQTPGQGLQFLFEYFSETQRNKGNFPGRFSGRQFSNSRSEMNVSTLELGDSALYLCASREGTGESYEQYFGPGTRLTVT.

The V call is TRBV15, the J call TRBJ2-3, with D hard to call. The V end was cut by 5 bases, the J end by 5 bases, with 11 bases between. Germline V lookup: CDR1 LNHNV, CDR2 YYDKDF (reference sequence). This CDR3 region has 13 residues. CDR3: CATSFSFVDTQYF. DNA for the CDR3: TGTGCCACCAGCTTTTCATTCGTAGATACGCAGTATTTT.

The V gene is TRBV18, the J gene TRBJ1-5, with D hard to call. Germline CDR1 KGHSH, CDR2 LQKENI. The CDR3 consists of 13 residues. V was pared by 3 bases and J by 0 bases, with 3 bases between. CDR3 sequence reads: CASSPNSNQPQHF. CDR3 bases: TGTGCCAGCTCACCCAATAGCAATCAGCCCCAGCATTTT.